This T cell receptor beta chain stems from a study of T cells in Graves' hyperthyroidism and ophthalmopathy. It was RNA transcripts that yielded the amplified TCR beta CDR3 regions. The HTBI set primed first-round TCR CDR3 RT-PCR. TCRdb reprocessed the multiplex PCR reads via MiXCR and lists one record per CDR3 protein. The profile shows 500,000 to 600,000 distinct CDR3 sequences, around 42% of them singletons. Patients having uncontrolled infection, another autoimmune disease, pregnancy or lactation were not included. The study based diagnoses on clinical symptoms, serum thyroxine and TRAb, thyroid ultrasound and orbital computed tomography. Trimming removed 3 bases from V and 1 base from J; junction bases left unmatched: 2. The germline V gene has CDR1 SGHVS and CDR2 FQNEAQ. CDR3 length: 15 amino acids.

The J gene is TRBJ2-1, the V gene TRBV7-8, with 8 positions matching TRBD2. Material for sequencing was peripheral blood or thyroid tissue (not recorded which). The sequence was obtained from an adult woman with Graves' disease, either hyperthyroidism or ophthalmopathy (not recorded which). The CDR3 is CASSFSGSSYNEQFF. Written as DNA, the CDR3 is TGTGCCAGCAGCTTCAGCGGGAGTTCCTACAATGAGCAGTTCTTC.